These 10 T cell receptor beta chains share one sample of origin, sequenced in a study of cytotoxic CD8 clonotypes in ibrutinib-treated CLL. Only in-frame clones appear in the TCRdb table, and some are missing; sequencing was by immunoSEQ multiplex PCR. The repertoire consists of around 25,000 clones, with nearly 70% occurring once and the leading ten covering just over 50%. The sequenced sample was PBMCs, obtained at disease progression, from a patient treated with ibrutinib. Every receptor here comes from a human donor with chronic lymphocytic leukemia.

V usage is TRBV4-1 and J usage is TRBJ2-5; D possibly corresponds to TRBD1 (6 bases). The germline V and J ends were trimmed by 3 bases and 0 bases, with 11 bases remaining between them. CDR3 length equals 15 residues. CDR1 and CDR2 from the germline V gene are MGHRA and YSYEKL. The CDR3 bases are TGCGCCAGCAGCCAGCCACAGGGATACCAAGAGACCCAGTACTTC. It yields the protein CASSQPQGYQETQYF.

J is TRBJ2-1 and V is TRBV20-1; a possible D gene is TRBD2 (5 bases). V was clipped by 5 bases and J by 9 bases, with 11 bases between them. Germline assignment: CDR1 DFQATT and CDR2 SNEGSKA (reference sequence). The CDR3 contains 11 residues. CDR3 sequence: CSARLPFEQFF. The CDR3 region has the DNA TGCAGTGCTCGACTACCCTTTGAGCAGTTCTTC.

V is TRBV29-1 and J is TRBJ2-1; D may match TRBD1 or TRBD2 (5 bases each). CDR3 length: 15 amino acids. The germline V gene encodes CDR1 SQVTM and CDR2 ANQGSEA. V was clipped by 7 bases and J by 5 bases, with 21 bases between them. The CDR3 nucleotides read TGCAGCGCCCCCTTCTTCGGGGCCACGAACAATGAGCAGTTCTTC. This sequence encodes CSAPFFGATNNEQFF.

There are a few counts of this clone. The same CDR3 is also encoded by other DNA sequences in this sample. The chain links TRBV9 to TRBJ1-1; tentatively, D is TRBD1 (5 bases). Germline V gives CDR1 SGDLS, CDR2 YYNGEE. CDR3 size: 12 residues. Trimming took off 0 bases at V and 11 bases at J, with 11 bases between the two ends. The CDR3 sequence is CASSVVGEKAFF. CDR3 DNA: TGTGCCAGCAGCGTAGTAGGGGAGAAGGCTTTCTTT.

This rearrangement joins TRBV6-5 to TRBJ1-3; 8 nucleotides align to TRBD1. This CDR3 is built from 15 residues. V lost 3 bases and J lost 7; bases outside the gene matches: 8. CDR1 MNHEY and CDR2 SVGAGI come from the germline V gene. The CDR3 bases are TGTGCCAGCAGTTATGGACAGGGTTCGGATAACACCATATATTTT. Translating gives CASSYGQGSDNTIYF.

CDR3 in amino acids: CASSLPVGPQHF. The CDR3 DNA reads as TGTGCCAGCAGCTTACCCGTCGGGCCCCAGCATTTT. The genes are TRBV7-9 and TRBJ1-5; D unresolved. Deletions cut 2 bases from V and 9 bases from J, with 8 bases between. Looked up from germline, CDR1 is SEHNR and CDR2 is FQNEAQ (reference sequence). CDR3 length equals 12 residues.

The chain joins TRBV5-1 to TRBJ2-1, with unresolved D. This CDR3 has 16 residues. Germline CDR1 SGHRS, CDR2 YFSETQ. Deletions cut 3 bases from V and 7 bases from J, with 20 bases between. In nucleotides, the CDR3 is TGCGCCAGCAGCTCCCAAATTGACCCTGCGGCGAATGAGCAGTTCTTC. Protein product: CASSSQIDPAANEQFF.

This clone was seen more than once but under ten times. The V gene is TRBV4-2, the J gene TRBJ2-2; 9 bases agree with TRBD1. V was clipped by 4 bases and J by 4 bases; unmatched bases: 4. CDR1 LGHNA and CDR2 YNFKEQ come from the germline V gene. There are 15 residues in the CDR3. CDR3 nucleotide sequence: TGTGCCAGCAGCCTGGGACAGGGAGGCACCGGGGAGCTGTTTTTT. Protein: CASSLGQGGTGELFF.

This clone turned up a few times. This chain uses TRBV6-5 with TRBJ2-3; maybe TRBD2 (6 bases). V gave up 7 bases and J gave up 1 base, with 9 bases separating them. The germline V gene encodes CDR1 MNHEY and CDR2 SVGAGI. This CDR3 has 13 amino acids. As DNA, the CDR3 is TGTGCCAGCAAGGCTAGCGGCACAGATACGCAGTATTTT. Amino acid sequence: CASKASGTDTQYF.

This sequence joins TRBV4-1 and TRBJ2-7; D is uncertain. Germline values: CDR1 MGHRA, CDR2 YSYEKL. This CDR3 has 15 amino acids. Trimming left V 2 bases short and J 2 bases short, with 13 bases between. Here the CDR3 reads CASSQTSSGTYEQYF. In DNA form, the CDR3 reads TGCGCCAGCAGCCAAACCTCGAGTGGAACCTACGAGCAGTACTTC.